Given below is one TCR beta chain in context. The antigen remains undetermined. This sample was included in a study of cytomegalovirus exposure and HLA in healthy donors. Points from the study as a whole: Researchers reported that three CMV-associated chains were confirmed in vitro as CMV antigen-specific. Most of the TCR beta V segments (in an earlier analysis) were productive either about 87% or about 30% of the time.

The V gene's germline CDR1 is WNHNN and CDR2 SYGVQD (reference sequence). J gave up 4 bases and V 3 bases, and 2 bases lay outside the gene matches. This CDR3 region has 14 residues. Vbeta (60) and Jbeta (13) primers were used in the PCR. Some clones are missing from TCRdb's copy, which holds only in-frame ones; the method was immunoSEQ multiplex PCR. Of about 130,000 clones in the sample, around 78% were seen once. This receptor was obtained from a woman aged 35 to 49 in good health and CMV-seronegative. The sequencing input was PBMCs. The genes are TRBV10-1 and TRBJ2-1, with 8 bases identical to TRBD2. The CDR3 sequence is CASSDSGTYNEQFF. The CDR3 nucleotides are TGCGCCAGCAGTGATAGCGGGACTTACAATGAGCAGTTCTTC.